A single sample gave rise to the 28 T cell receptor beta chains below, sequenced in a study of cytomegalovirus exposure and HLA in healthy donors. The PCR made use of 60 Vbeta and 13 Jbeta primers. TCRdb's table, derived via immunoSEQ multiplex PCR, lists solely in-frame clones and lacks some. Of 30,000 to 40,000 clones listed, roughly 84% were seen once; the top ten hold 3.5% to 4%. Sequencing was performed on PBMCs. The receptors come from a woman aged 18-29 years in good health and CMV-seronegative.

CDR3 DNA sequence: TGTGCCAGCAGCCGGGATGCGGGGCTCTCCTACGAGCAGTACTTC. It yields the protein CASSRDAGLSYEQYF. The chain carries TRBV9 and TRBJ2-7, with D possibly being TRBD2 (6 bases). The germline CDR1 and CDR2 sequences are SGDLS and YYNGEE. Trimming took 4 bases from V and 0 from J, leaving 14 bases between them. The CDR3 has 15 residues.

V usage is TRBV18 and J usage is TRBJ2-1; no definite D call. Germline values: CDR1 KGHSH, CDR2 LQKENI. This CDR3 is built from 15 residues. Trimming took off 3 bases at V and 0 bases at J, with 9 bases between the two ends. In DNA, the CDR3 is TGTGCCAGCTCACCTCTAGAGGACTCCTACAATGAGCAGTTCTTC. This encodes CASSPLEDSYNEQFF.

V is TRBV5-4 and J is TRBJ2-3; 9 bases map to TRBD2. CDR1 is SGHNT and CDR2 is YYREEE in the germline V gene (reference sequence). With 4 bases clipped from V and 2 bases from J, the junction kept 8 bases outside the gene matches. The CDR3 sequence is 16 residues long. CDR3 region: CASSQLAGAYTDTQYF. The CDR3 nucleotides are TGTGCCAGCAGCCAATTAGCGGGGGCCTACACAGATACGCAGTATTTT.

This rearrangement joins TRBV7-8 to TRBJ2-2; TRBD2 agrees at 13 bases. The germline CDR1 and CDR2 sequences are SGHVS and FQNEAQ. V shed 0 bases, J shed 2 bases, and the junction held 9 bases outside the gene matches. This CDR3 has 20 amino acids. CDR3 coding DNA: TGTGCCAGCAGCTTAGCGAGGACTAGCGGGAGAAAGGAAAACACCGGGGAGCTGTTTTTT. Its protein is CASSLARTSGRKENTGELFF.

About this clone itself: Relative to the germline gene, one junction end is altered; a read error may explain this. V usage is TRBV11-2 and J usage is TRBJ1-6, with 7 bases matching TRBD1. This CDR3 comprises 14 residues. Germline V gives CDR1 SGHAT, CDR2 FQNNGV. The CDR3 region has the DNA TGTGCCAGCATCGACGACAGGGTAGCATCACCCCTCAACTTT. Translating gives CASIDDRVASPLNF.

The rearrangement joins TRBV4-3 to TRBJ1-2; no reliable D call. The CDR3 has 15 amino acids. The V end lost 0 bases, the J end lost 5 bases, and 13 bases lay between the germline ends. Germline V gene sequence: CDR1 LGHNA, CDR2 YSLEER. The CDR3 loop reads CASSQDRSRVYGYTF. The CDR3 nucleotides read TGCGCCAGCAGCCAAGATCGGTCCCGGGTTTATGGCTACACCTTC.

The chain employs TRBV29-1 and TRBJ2-5, with 7 bases aligning to TRBD1. Germline CDR1 is SQVTM and CDR2 is ANQGSEA. This CDR3 has 13 residues. J was trimmed by 2 bases and V by 4 bases; bases with no gene match: 4. The CDR3 reads CSVVSGGQETQYF. The CDR3 DNA reads TGCAGCGTTGTATCAGGGGGACAAGAGACCCAGTACTTC.

The rearrangement joins TRBV6-6 to TRBJ2-3; 9 bases line up with TRBD1. CDR3 length: 15 amino acids. Germline CDR1 MNHNY, CDR2 SVGAGI (reference sequence). V was pared by 2 bases and J by 2 bases, with 2 bases of the junction left unmatched. The CDR3 nucleotides read TGTGCCAGCAGTTACGGGGACAGGGCCACAGATACGCAGTATTTT. Translated, it gives CASSYGDRATDTQYF.

This sequence joins TRBV9 and TRBJ2-1, with 10 nucleotides matching TRBD2. CDR3 length equals 15 residues. CDR1 is SGDLS and CDR2 is YYNGEE in the germline V gene. After removal of 3 bases from V and 4 bases from J, the junction contained 4 bases not matched to a gene. CDR3 region: CASSAGTSVYNEQFF. The CDR3 nucleotides read TGTGCCAGCAGCGCCGGGACTAGCGTATACAATGAGCAGTTCTTC.

The chain links TRBV7-9 to TRBJ2-1, with 8 bases that match TRBD1. This CDR3 contains 15 residues. With 3 bases clipped from V and 8 bases from J, the junction kept 9 bases outside the gene matches. Germline CDR1 is SEHNR and CDR2 is FQNEAQ (reference sequence). The CDR3 DNA is TGTGCCAGCAGCTTCAGGGGGCGCTTAATCGATGAGCAGTTCTTC. Its protein product is CASSFRGRLIDEQFF.

As for this clone: Mismatch with germline at one junction end may stem from a read error. Other DNA sequences in this specimen translate into the identical CDR3. The chain uses TRBV9 and TRBJ2-3; 9 nucleotides align to TRBD2. Germline-derived CDR1 and CDR2 are SGDLS and YYNGEE. This CDR3 region has 16 residues. CDR3 nucleotides: TGCGCCAGCAGCGTAGGGGCGGGAGGGCCGTTAGATACGCAGTATTTT. Encoded protein: CASSVGAGGPLDTQYF. The full variable domain, with the rest looked up from reference TRBV9 and TRBJ2-3, is DSGVTQTPKHLITATGQRVTLRCSPRSGDLSVYWYQQSLDQGLQFLIQYYNGEERAKGNILERFSAQQFPDLHSELNLSSLELGDSALYFCASSVGAGGPLDTQYFGPGTRLTVL.

The chain links TRBV11-3 to TRBJ2-5, with D possibly TRBD1 on 5 matching bases. Germline CDR1 SGHNT, CDR2 YENEEA. The V end lost 1 base, the J end lost 1 base, and 7 bases lay between the germline ends. This CDR3 comprises 14 residues. DNA for the CDR3: TGTGCCAGCAGCTTAGGGCAGGGCCAAGAGACCCAGTACTTC. Amino acid sequence: CASSLGQGQETQYF.

The gene calls are TRBV21-1 and TRBJ2-1; TRBD1 was called by the table and not checked on the DNA. TRBV21-1 is assigned pseudogene status. The CDR3 sequence is 20 residues long. The CDR3: CASSKRNGQGLKSSYNEQFF. CDR3 sequence (DNA): TGTGCCAGCAGCAAAAGAAACGGACAGGGGCTAAAGAGCTCCTACAATGAGCAGTTCTTC.

This rearrangement joins TRBV5-1 to TRBJ2-5; D remains unclear. The DNA end is more similar to TRBJ2-7, so the J call may be wrong. Germline CDR1 SGHRS, CDR2 YFSETQ. The length of the CDR3 is 11 residues. The CDR3 is CASSDTYEQYF. CDR3 sequence (DNA): TGCGCCAGCAGCGATACCTACGAGCAGTACTTC.

The chain is built from TRBV5-6 and TRBJ2-2; the match to TRBD1 covers 7 bases. CDR1 SGHDT and CDR2 YYEEEE come from the germline V gene. The CDR3 has 16 residues. The V segment lost 2 bases and the J segment 0 bases; nucleotides outside the gene matches: 4. The CDR3 sequence is CASSFPGTANTGELFF. Written as DNA, the CDR3 is TGTGCCAGCAGCTTCCCCGGGACAGCGAACACCGGGGAGCTGTTTTTT.

The gene calls are TRBV16 and TRBJ1-5; 8 nucleotides align to TRBD1. Trimming cost V 0 bases and J 5 bases; bases outside gene matches: 3. Germline values: CDR1 KGHSY, CDR2 FQNENV. This CDR3 is built from 15 residues. CDR3 in amino acids: CASSQSSGGDQPQHF. The DNA for the CDR3 is TGTGCCAGCAGCCAATCGTCAGGGGGCGATCAGCCCCAGCATTTT.

The V call is TRBV13, the J call TRBJ2-1; 8 nucleotides align to TRBD1. The germline V gene encodes CDR1 PRHDT and CDR2 FYEKMQ (reference sequence). With 1 base clipped from V and 9 bases from J, the junction kept 2 bases outside the gene matches. The CDR3 length is 13 residues. CDR3 protein: CASSLDRGAEQFF. In nucleotides, the CDR3 is TGTGCCAGCAGCTTAGACAGGGGGGCTGAGCAGTTCTTC.

This chain joins TRBV30 and TRBJ2-1; D may be TRBD1 (5 bases). V was clipped by 3 bases and J by 4 bases, with 19 bases between them. This CDR3 comprises 16 residues. CDR1 and CDR2 (germline): GTSNPN, SVGIG (reference sequence). In DNA, the CDR3 is TGTGCCTGGAGAGGTCCACCCCCACGACAGTACAATGAGCAGTTCTTC. It is translated as CAWRGPPPRQYNEQFF.

The chain has TRBV6-6 and TRBJ2-2, with a weak D call TRBD1 (6 bases). Germline V gene lookup returns CDR1 MNHNY and CDR2 SVGAGI (reference sequence). This CDR3 is built from 14 residues. Trimming pared 6 bases from V and 1 base from J, leaving 9 bases between. In DNA, the CDR3 is TGTGCCAGCAGACCGGGACAGAACACCGGGGAGCTGTTTTTT. Its translation is CASRPGQNTGELFF.

This chain uses TRBV7-9 with TRBJ2-2; 10 bases are shared with TRBD1. From germline, CDR1 is SEHNR and CDR2 FQNEAQ (reference sequence). The junction had 7 bases not matched to a gene; V was cut back by 6 bases and J by 6 bases. CDR3 length: 15 residues. This CDR3 is CASRSGTGEAGELFF. As DNA, the CDR3 is TGTGCCAGCAGATCCGGGACAGGGGAGGCCGGGGAGCTGTTTTTT.

This chain joins TRBV5-5 and TRBJ1-3, with a weak D call TRBD1 (5 bases). The CDR3 consists of 15 residues. V was trimmed by 0 bases and J by 1 base, leaving 8 bases between them. Looked up from germline, CDR1 is SGHKS and CDR2 is YYEKEE (reference sequence). Here the CDR3 DNA reads TGTGCCAGCAGCTTGGATCGGGGGTCTGGAAACACCATATATTTT. This gives the protein CASSLDRGSGNTIYF.

This chain connects TRBV7-9 to TRBJ2-3; TRBD2 matches at 13 bases. Trimming cost V 7 bases and J 2 bases; bases outside gene matches: 6. CDR3 length: 16 residues. The germline V gene encodes CDR1 SEHNR and CDR2 FQNEAQ (reference sequence). The DNA for the CDR3 is TGTGCCAGCACCAGACTAGCGGGAGGTACCACAGATACGCAGTATTTT. Translation gives CASTRLAGGTTDTQYF.

This chain links TRBV6-4 with TRBJ2-6, with a tentative D call TRBD2 (6 bases). The CDR3 is 16 residues long. V was shortened by 2 bases and J by 4 bases, with 12 bases between the two germline ends. In germline, CDR1 is MRHNA, CDR2 SNTAGT. CDR3 residues: CASSDPGVSGANVLTF. CDR3 DNA sequence: TGTGCCAGCAGTGACCCGGGAGTGTCCGGGGCCAACGTCCTGACTTTC.

V is TRBV7-2 and J is TRBJ2-1, with 9 nucleotides matching TRBD1. The CDR3 totals 14 residues. Germline V gives CDR1 SGHTA, CDR2 FQGNSA. The junction had 7 bases not matched to a gene; V was cut back by 5 bases and J by 8 bases. CDR3 DNA sequence: TGTGCCAGCAGCACCGGACAGGGGATGGATGAGCAGTTCTTC. It is translated as CASSTGQGMDEQFF.

This chain joins TRBV5-1 and TRBJ2-1; tentative D call: TRBD2 (5 bases). Germline assignment: CDR1 SGHRS and CDR2 YFSETQ. This CDR3 has 15 residues. The V end lost 2 bases, the J end lost 9 bases, and 18 bases lay between the germline ends. CDR3 protein: CASSLPGRQGSEQFF. As DNA, the CDR3 is TGCGCCAGCAGCTTACCCGGGCGCCAAGGGAGTGAGCAGTTCTTC.

The chain carries TRBV5-4 and TRBJ2-7; tentative D call: TRBD2 (6 bases). Germline V lookup: CDR1 SGHNT, CDR2 YYREEE (reference sequence). V was pared by 7 bases and J by 2 bases, with 13 bases between. This CDR3 has 13 amino acids. DNA for the CDR3: TGTGCCAGCGGCAAAGGAGGGACCTACGAGCAGTACTTC. This codes for CASGKGGTYEQYF.

This chain uses TRBV7-3 with TRBJ2-3, with 10 positions matching TRBD1. The CDR3 is 17 amino acids. Losses at the gene ends were 5 bases for V and 1 base for J; bases not matched to a gene: 9. Germline V lookup: CDR1 SGHTA, CDR2 FQGTGA. The CDR3 reads CASSLRGQGLGTDTQYF. The CDR3 coding sequence is TGTGCCAGCAGCCTTAGGGGACAGGGGTTGGGCACAGATACGCAGTATTTT.

This clone was seen once. The V and J genes are TRBV25-1 and TRBJ2-7; 7 bases are a match to TRBD2. Losses at the gene ends were 3 bases for V and 3 bases for J; bases not matched to a gene: 17. There are 18 residues in the CDR3. Germline-derived CDR1 and CDR2 are MGHDK and SYGVNS. The DNA for the CDR3 is TGTGCCAGCAGTGATTCTATCATCAAAAGCGGGGATGACTACGAGCAGTACTTC. Translation gives CASSDSIIKSGDDYEQYF.